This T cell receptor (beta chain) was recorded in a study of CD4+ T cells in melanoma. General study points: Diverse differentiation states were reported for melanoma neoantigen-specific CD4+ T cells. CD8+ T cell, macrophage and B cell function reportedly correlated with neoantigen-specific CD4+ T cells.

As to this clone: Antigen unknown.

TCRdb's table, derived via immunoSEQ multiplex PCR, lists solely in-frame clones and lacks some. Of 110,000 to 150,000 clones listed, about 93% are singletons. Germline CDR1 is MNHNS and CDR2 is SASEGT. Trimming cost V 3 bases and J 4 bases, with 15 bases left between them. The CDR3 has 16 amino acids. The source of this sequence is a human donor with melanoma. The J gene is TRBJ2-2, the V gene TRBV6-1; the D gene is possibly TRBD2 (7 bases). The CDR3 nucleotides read TGTGCCAGCAGTGACCGGGGGGCTGGAGTCACCGGGGAGCTGTTTTTT. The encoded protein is CASSDRGAGVTGELFF.